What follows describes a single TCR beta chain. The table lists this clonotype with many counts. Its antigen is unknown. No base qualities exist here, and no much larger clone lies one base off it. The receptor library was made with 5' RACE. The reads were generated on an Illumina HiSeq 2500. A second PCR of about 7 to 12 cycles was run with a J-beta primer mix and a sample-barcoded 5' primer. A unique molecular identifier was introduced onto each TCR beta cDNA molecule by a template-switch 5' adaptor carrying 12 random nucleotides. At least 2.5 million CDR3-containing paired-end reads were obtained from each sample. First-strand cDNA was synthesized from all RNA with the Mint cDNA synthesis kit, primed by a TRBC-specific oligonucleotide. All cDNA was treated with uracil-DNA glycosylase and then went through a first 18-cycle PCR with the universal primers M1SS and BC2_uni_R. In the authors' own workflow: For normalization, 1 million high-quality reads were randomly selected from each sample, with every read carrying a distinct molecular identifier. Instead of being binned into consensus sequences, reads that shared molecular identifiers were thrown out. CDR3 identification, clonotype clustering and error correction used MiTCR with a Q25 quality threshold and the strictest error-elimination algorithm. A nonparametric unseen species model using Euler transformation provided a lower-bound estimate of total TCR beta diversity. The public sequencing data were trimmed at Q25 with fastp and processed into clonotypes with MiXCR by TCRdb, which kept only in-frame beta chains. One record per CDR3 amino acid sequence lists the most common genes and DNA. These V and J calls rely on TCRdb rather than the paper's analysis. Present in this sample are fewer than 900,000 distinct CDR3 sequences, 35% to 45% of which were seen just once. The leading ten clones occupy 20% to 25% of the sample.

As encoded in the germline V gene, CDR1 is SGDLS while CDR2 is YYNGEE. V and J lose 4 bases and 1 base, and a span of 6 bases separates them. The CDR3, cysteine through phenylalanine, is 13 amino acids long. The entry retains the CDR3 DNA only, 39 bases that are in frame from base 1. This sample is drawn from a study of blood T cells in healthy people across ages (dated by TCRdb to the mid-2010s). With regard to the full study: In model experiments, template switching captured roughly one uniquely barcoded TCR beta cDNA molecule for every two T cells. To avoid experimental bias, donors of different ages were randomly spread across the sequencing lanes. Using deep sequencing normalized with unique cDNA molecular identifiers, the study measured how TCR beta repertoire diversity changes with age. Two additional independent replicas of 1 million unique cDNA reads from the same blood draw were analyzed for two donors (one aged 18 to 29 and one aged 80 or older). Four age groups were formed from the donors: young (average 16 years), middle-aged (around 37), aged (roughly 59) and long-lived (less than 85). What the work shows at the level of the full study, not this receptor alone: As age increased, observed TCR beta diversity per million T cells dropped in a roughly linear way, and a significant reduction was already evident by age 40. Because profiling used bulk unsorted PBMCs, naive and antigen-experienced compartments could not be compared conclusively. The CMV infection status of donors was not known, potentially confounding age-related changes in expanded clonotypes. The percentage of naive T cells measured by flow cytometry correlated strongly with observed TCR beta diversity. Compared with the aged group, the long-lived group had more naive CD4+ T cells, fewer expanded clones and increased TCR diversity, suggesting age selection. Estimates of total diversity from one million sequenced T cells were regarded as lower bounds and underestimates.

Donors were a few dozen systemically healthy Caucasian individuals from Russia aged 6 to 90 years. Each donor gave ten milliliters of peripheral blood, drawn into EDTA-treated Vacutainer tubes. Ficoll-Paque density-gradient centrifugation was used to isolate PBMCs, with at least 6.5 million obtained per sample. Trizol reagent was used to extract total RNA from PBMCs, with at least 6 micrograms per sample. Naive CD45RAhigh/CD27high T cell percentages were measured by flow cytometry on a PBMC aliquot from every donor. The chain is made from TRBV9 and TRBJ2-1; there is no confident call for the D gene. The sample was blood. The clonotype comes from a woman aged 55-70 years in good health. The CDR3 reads CASSSESYNEQFF. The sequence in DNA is TGTGCCAGCAGCTCGGAGTCCTACAATGAGCAGTTCTTC.